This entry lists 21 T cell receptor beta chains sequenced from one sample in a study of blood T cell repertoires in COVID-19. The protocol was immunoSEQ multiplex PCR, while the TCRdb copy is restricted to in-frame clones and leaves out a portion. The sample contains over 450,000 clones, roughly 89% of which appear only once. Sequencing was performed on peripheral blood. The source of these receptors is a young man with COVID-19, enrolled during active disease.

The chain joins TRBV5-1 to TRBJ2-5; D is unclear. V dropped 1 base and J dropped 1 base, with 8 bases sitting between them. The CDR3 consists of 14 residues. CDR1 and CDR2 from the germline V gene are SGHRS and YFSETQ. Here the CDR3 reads CASSLTAGQETQYF. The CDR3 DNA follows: TGCGCCAGCAGCTTGACCGCCGGCCAAGAGACCCAGTACTTC.

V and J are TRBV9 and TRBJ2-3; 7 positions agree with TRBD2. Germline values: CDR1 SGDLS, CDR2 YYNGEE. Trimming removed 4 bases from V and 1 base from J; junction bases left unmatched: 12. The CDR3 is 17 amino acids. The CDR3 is CASSPIGGFGGTDTQYF. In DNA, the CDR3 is TGTGCCAGCAGCCCCATCGGGGGGTTCGGTGGCACAGATACGCAGTATTTT.

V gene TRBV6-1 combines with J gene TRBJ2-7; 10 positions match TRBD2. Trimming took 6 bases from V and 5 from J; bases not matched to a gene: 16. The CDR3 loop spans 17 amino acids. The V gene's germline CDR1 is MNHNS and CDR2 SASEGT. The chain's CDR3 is CASRESGPSGGLHEQYF. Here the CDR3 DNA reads TGTGCCAGCAGGGAAAGTGGGCCTAGCGGGGGATTGCACGAGCAGTACTTC.

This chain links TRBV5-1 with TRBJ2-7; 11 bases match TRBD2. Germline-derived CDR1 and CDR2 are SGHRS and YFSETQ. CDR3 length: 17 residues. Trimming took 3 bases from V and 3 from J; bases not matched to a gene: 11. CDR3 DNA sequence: TGCGCCAGCAGCTCTGATAGTAGCGGGGGGGCCTTCTACGAGCAGTACTTC. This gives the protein CASSSDSSGGAFYEQYF.

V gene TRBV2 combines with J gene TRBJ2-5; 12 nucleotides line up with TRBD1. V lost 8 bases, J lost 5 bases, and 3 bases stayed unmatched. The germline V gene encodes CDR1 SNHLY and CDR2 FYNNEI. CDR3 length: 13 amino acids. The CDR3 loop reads CASWDRGRETQYF. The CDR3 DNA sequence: TGTGCCAGCTGGGACAGGGGGCGTGAGACCCAGTACTTC.

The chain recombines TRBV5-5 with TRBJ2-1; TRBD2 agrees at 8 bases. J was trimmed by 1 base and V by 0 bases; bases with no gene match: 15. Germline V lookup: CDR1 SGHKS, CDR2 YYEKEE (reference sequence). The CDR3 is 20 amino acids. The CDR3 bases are TGTGCCAGCAGCTTGGCCCTAATCGCGCCGAGACTAGCGTCCTACAATGAGCAGTTCTTC. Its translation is CASSLALIAPRLASYNEQFF.

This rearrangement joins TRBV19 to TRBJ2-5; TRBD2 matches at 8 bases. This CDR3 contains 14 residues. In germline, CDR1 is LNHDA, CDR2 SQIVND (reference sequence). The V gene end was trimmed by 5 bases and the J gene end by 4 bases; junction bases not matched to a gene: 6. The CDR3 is CASSPLAGIETQYF. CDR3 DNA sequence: TGTGCCAGTAGTCCTTTAGCGGGGATAGAGACCCAGTACTTC. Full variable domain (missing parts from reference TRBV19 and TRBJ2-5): DGGITQSPKYLFRKEGQNVTLSCEQNLNHDAMYWYRQDPGQGLRLIYYSQIVNDFQKGDIAEGYSVSREKKESFPLTVTSAQKNPTAFYLCASSPLAGIETQYFGPGTRLLVL.

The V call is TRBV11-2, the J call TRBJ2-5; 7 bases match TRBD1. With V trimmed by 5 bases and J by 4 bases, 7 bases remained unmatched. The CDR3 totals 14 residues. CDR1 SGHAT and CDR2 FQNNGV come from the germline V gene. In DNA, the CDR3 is TGTGCCAGCAGCCTAACAGGGGCATTAGAGACCCAGTACTTC. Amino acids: CASSLTGALETQYF. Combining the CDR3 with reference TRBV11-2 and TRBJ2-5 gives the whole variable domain EAGVAQSPRYKIIEKRQSVAFWCNPISGHATLYWYQQILGQGPKLLIQFQNNGVVDDSQLPKDRFSAERLKGVDSTLKIQPAKLEDSAVYLCASSLTGALETQYFGPGTRLLVL.

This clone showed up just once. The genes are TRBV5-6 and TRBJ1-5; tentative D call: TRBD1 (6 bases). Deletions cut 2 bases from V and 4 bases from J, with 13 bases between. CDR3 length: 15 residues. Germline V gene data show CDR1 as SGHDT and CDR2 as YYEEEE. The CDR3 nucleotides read TGTGCCAGCAGCTTTGGGGGGGGCTTTAATCAGCCCCAGCATTTT. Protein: CASSFGGGFNQPQHF. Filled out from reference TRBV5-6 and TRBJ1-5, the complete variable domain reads DAGVTQSPTHLIKTRGQQVTLRCSPKSGHDTVSWYQQALGQGPQFIFQYYEEEERQRGNFPDRFSGHQFPNYSSELNVNALLLGDSALYLCASSFGGGFNQPQHFGDGTRLSIL.

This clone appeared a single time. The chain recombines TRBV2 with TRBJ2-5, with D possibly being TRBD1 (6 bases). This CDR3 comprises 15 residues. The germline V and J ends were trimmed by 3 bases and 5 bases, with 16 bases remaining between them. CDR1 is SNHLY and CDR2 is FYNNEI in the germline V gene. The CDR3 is CASSEGRGRGETQYF. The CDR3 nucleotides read TGTGCCAGCAGTGAGGGCAGGGGTCGCGGGGAGACCCAGTACTTC.

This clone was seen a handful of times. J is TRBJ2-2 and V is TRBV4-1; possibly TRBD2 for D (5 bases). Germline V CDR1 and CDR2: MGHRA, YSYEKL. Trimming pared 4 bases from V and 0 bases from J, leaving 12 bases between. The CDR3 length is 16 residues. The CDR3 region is CASSRGRQANTGELFF. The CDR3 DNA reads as TGCGCCAGCAGCCGAGGGCGGCAGGCGAACACCGGGGAGCTGTTTTTT.

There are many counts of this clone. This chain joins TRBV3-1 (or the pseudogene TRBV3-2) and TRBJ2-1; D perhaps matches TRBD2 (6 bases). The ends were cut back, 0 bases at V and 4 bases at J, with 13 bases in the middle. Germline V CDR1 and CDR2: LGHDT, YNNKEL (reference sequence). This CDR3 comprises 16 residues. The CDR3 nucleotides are TGTGCCAGCAGCCAAGATACGCGGGACGCTTACAATGAGCAGTTCTTC. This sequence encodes CASSQDTRDAYNEQFF.

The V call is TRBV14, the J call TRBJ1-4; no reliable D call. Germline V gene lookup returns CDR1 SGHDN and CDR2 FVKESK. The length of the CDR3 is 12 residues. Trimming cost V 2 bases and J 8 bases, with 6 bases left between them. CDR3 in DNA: TGTGCCAGCAGCCAACTCGGGGAAAAACTGTTTTTT. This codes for CASSQLGEKLFF.

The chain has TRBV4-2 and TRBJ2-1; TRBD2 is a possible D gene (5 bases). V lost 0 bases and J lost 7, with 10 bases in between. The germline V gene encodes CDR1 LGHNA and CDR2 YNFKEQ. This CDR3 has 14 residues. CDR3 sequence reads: CASSQDPGSNEQFF. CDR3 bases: TGTGCCAGCAGCCAAGACCCGGGATCGAATGAGCAGTTCTTC.

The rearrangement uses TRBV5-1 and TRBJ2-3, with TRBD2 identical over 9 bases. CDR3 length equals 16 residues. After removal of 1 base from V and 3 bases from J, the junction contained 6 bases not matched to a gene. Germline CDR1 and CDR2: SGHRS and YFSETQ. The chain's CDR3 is CASSLLLAGTTDTQYF. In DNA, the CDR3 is TGCGCCAGCAGCTTGCTCCTAGCGGGGACAACAGATACGCAGTATTTT.

The CDR3 coding sequence is TGCGCCAGCAGCAGCAACACAGATACGCAGTATTTT. This codes for CASSSNTDTQYF. This sequence joins TRBV5-1 and TRBJ2-3; the D is unclear. In germline, CDR1 is SGHRS, CDR2 YFSETQ. CDR3 length: 12 residues. V lost 4 bases to trimming and J lost 2 bases, with 5 bases between them.

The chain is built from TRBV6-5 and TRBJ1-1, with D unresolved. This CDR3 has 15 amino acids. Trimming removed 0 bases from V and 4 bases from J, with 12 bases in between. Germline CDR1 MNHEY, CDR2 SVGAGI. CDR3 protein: CASSYSIGWSTEAFF. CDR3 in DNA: TGTGCCAGCAGTTACTCGATTGGTTGGAGCACTGAAGCTTTCTTT.

The CDR3 DNA reads TGTGCCAGCACCCGAAGGGGGGGACACACCGGGGAGCTGTTTTTT. Its translation is CASTRRGGHTGELFF. V gene TRBV2 combines with J gene TRBJ2-2, with D possibly being TRBD2 (7 bases). CDR3 length: 15 amino acids. CDR1 is SNHLY, CDR2 FYNNEI, per germline. Trimming pared 7 bases from V and 3 bases from J, leaving 15 bases between.

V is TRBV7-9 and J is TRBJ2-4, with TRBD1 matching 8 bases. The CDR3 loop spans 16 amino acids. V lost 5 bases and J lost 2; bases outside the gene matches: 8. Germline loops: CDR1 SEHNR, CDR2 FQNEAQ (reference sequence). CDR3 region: CASSPDRGYPKNIQYF. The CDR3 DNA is TGTGCCAGCAGCCCAGACAGGGGATATCCCAAAAACATTCAGTACTTC.

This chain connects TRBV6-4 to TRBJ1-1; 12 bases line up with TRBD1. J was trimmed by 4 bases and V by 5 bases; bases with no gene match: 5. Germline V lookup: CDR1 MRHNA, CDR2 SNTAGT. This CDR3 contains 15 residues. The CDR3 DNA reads TGTGCCAGCAGTCGGGACAGGGGGCCGTCCACTGAAGCTTTCTTT. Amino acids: CASSRDRGPSTEAFF.

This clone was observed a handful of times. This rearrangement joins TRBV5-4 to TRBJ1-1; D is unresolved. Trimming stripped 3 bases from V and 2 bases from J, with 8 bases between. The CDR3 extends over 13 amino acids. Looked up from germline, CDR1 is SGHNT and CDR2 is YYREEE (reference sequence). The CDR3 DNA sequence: TGTGCCAGCAGCTCCGCGCAAAACACTGAAGCTTTCTTT. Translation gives CASSSAQNTEAFF.